This paragraph covers one T cell receptor (beta chain) sequence. Its antigen is currently unknown. The deep-level immunoSEQ assay was used. The method was immunoSEQ multiplex PCR; TCRdb's version includes in-frame clones alone and lacks a portion of them. The data contain about 680,000 clones, around 92% of them singletons. The data stem from a study of shared clonotypes between healthy human individuals. Study summary: The study enrolled two women and three men aged 18 to 49.

Naive CD8 cells comprised CD45RO-negative, CCR7-positively selected cells, excluding terminally differentiated effector memory CD45RA+ cells. Each donor was a Caucasian adult residing in Nashville, Tennessee. The ends were cut back, 2 bases at V and 8 bases at J, with 6 bases in the middle. Germline assignment: CDR1 MNHEY and CDR2 SVGAGI. The CDR3 contains 11 residues. Notes on the study in general: When compared with the clonotypes that were shared by all four sorted-subset donors, the non-shared clonotypes turned out to have lower generation probabilities.

Sequencing was done on a sample of naive CD8+ T cells sorted from blood. The genes are TRBV6-5 and TRBJ1-1, with no clear D. This sequence was found in a man in his thirties or forties in good health. In DNA form, the CDR3 reads TGTGCCAGCAGTTACAGGGCCGAAGCTTTCTTT. It codes for CASSYRAEAFF.